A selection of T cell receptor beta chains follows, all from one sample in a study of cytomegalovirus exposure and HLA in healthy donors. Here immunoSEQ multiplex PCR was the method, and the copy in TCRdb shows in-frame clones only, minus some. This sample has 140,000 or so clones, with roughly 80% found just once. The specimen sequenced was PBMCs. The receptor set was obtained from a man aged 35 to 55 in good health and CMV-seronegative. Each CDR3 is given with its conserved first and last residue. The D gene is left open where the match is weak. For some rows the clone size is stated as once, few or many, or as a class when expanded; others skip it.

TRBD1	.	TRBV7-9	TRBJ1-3	CASSSTGQGTGNTIYF	TGTGCCAGCAGCTCCACGGGACAGGGGACTGGAAACACCATATATTTT
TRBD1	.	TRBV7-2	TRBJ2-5	CASSLGPDRVSQETQYF	TGTGCCAGCAGCTTAGGGCCCGACAGGGTTAGCCAAGAGACCCAGTACTTC
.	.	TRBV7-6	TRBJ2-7	CASSLQEAYEQYF	TGTGCCAGCAGCTTACAGGAGGCGTACGAGCAGTACTTC
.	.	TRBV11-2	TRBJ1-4	CASSLIRTPGEKLFF	TGTGCCAGCAGCTTAATTCGGACCCCGGGGGAAAAACTGTTTTTT
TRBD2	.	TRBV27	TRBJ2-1	CASSPSAGENFNEQFF	TGTGCCAGCAGTCCCTCAGCGGGGGAAAACTTCAATGAGCAGTTCTTC
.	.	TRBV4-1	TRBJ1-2	CASSPGFSGYTF	TGCGCCAGCAGTCCAGGGTTTTCTGGCTACACCTTC
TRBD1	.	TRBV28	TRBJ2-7	CASSPNVRRDRGSYEQYF	TGTGCCAGCAGTCCTAATGTTCGCCGAGACAGGGGAAGTTACGAGCAGTACTTC
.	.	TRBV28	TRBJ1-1	CASSSPTENTEAFF	TGTGCCAGCAGTTCCCCGACTGAGAACACTGAAGCTTTCTTT
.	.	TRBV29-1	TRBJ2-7	CSVEDGASAEQYF	TGCAGCGTTGAAGATGGGGCTAGTGCCGAGCAGTACTTC
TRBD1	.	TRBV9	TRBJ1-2	CASSATGGLYGYTF	TGTGCCAGCAGCGCAACAGGGGGCCTCTATGGCTACACCTTC
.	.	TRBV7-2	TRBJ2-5	CASSFAGRGETQYF	TGTGCCAGCAGCTTCGCGGGACGGGGAGAGACCCAGTACTTC
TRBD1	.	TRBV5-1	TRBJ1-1	CASTPQGARNTEAFF	TGCGCCAGCACCCCCCAGGGGGCCCGAAACACTGAAGCTTTCTTT
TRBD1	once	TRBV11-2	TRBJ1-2	CASRPPGTANYGYTF	TGTGCCAGCAGGCCGCCCGGGACAGCTAACTATGGCTACACCTTC
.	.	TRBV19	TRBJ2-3	CASSIIADTQYF	TGTGCCAGTAGTATAATCGCAGATACGCAGTATTTT
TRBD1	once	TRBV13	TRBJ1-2	CASSLGTGLNYGYTF	TGTGCCAGCAGCTTAGGGACAGGGCTGAACTATGGCTACACCTTC
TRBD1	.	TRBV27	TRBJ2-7	CASSWDRSYEQYF	TGTGCCAGCAGTTGGGACAGGAGCTACGAGCAGTACTTC
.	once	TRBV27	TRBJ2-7	CASSFGQVYEQYF	TGTGCCAGCAGTTTCGGACAAGTCTACGAGCAGTACTTC
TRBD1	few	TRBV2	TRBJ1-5	CASKTRQGGNQPQHF	TGTGCCAGCAAGACCCGACAGGGCGGCAATCAGCCCCAGCATTTT
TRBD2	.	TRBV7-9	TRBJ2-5	CASSLVPGGAETQYF	TGTGCCAGCAGCTTAGTCCCCGGGGGGGCAGAGACCCAGTACTTC
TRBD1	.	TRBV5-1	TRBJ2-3	CASSRTGDPILSTDTQYF	TGCGCCAGCAGCAGGACAGGGGACCCCATACTTAGCACAGATACGCAGTATTTT
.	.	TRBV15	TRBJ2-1	CATSRDLGGSYNEQFF	TGTGCCACCAGCAGAGATTTGGGGGGATCCTACAATGAGCAGTTCTTC
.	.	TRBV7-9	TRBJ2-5	CASSTVEETQYF	TGTGCCAGCAGTACGGTCGAAGAGACCCAGTACTTC
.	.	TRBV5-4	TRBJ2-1	CASSLATVGNEQFF	TGTGCCAGCAGCTTGGCGACAGTGGGGAATGAGCAGTTCTTC
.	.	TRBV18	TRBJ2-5	CASSPSLQETQYF	TGTGCCAGCTCACCCTCCTTACAAGAGACCCAGTACTTC
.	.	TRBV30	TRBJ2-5	CAWTGQYQETQYF	TGTGCCTGGACTGGACAGTACCAAGAGACCCAGTACTTC
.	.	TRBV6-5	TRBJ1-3	CASSYSQTGSSTF	TGTGCCAGCAGTTACTCTCAAACAGGGTCCTCCACCTTT
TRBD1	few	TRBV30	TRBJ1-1	CAWDRVNTEAFF	TGTGCCTGGGACAGGGTGAACACTGAAGCTTTCTTT
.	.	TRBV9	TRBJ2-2	CASSVGTLDSGELFF	TGTGCCAGCAGCGTAGGAACGTTAGACTCCGGGGAGCTGTTTTTT
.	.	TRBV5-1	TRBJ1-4	CASGIEVTGEKLFF	TGCGCCAGCGGCATAGAAGTAACAGGGGAAAAACTGTTTTTT
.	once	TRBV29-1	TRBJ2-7	CSVFSLNSHEQYF	TGCAGCGTTTTTTCTCTTAACTCTCACGAGCAGTACTTC
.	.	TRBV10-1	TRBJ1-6	CASSSGRGYSPLHF	TGCGCCAGCTCTTCGGGCAGGGGTTATTCACCCCTCCACTTT
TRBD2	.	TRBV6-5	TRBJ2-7	CASSYSTAGGTYEQYF	TGTGCCAGCAGTTACTCGACGGCGGGGGGGACCTACGAGCAGTACTTC
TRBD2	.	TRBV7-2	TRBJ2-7	CASSLEGLASYEQYF	TGTGCCAGCAGCTTAGAGGGACTAGCGTCCTACGAGCAGTACTTC
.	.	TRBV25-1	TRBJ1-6	CASSPYDSSPNSPLHF	TGTGCCAGCAGCCCCTATGACAGTAGCCCCAATTCCCCCCTCCACTTT
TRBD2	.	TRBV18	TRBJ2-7	CASSFSGGAHEQYF	TGTGCCAGCTCATTTAGCGGGGGGGCCCACGAGCAGTACTTC
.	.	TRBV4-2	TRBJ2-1	CASSRREGEQFF	TGTGCCAGCAGCCGCAGGGAAGGTGAGCAGTTCTTC
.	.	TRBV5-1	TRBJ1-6	CASSREVGGYNSPLHF	TGCGCCAGCAGCCGCGAGGTGGGGGGGTATAATTCACCCCTCCACTTT
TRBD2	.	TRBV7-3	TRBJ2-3	CASSLSLAGASTDTQYF	TGTGCCAGCAGCTTAAGTCTAGCGGGGGCCTCCACAGATACGCAGTATTTT
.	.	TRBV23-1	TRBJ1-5	CASSQSGDIAYEPQHF	TGCGCCAGCAGTCAATCAGGGGACATAGCCTACGAGCCCCAGCATTTT
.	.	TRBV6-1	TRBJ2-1	CASSESWGRNEQFF	TGTGCCAGCAGTGAGAGCTGGGGCCGGAATGAGCAGTTCTTC
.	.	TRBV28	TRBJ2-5	CASSLSQAQETQYF	TGTGCCAGCAGTTTAAGTCAGGCCCAAGAGACCCAGTACTTC
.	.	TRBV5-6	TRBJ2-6	CASSLTQGLKSGANVLTF	TGTGCCAGCAGCTTGACCCAGGGGTTAAAATCCGGGGCCAACGTCCTGACTTTC
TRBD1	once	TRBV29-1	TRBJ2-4	CSVVRQGAKNIQYF	TGCAGCGTTGTACGACAGGGAGCCAAAAACATTCAGTACTTC
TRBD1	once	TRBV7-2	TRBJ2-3	CASRPQGIGTDTQYF	TGTGCCAGCAGGCCACAGGGGATTGGCACAGATACGCAGTATTTT
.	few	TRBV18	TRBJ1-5	CASSTQDYQPQHF	TGTGCCAGCTCAACCCAGGACTATCAGCCCCAGCATTTT
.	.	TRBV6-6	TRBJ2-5	CASSPKGVAGQETQYF	TGTGCCAGCAGTCCTAAGGGGGTAGCGGGTCAAGAGACCCAGTACTTC
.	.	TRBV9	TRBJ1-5	CASSELGGTQPQHF	TGTGCCAGCAGCGAACTGGGAGGGACTCAGCCCCAGCATTTT
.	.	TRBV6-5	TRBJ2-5	CASSYGGGAETQYF	TGTGCCAGCAGTTACGGAGGGGGCGCGGAGACCCAGTACTTC